The present T cell receptor (beta chain) was sequenced within a study of T-cell reconstitution after alpha-beta-depleted transplantation in children. Study-wide results and limits: Some patients' high day-60 TCRbeta diversity was traced to surviving recipient T cells and thymic progenitors.

Unique molecular identifiers featured in how the TCRbeta library was prepared. A single record per CDR3 protein comes from TCRdb applying MiXCR to the PCR reads. The sample lists about 640,000 distinct CDR3 sequences, approximately 12% seen once, with 2% to 2.5% in the top ten. This clonotype was seen only once. The antigen remains unidentified. This CDR3 has 15 amino acids. Trimming took 5 bases from V and 9 from J; bases not matched to a gene: 13. CDR1 KGHSH and CDR2 LQKENI come from the germline V gene. The J gene is TRBJ2-7, the V gene TRBV18, with 10 positions matching TRBD2. Source: PBMCs, mostly from graft donor cells, taken 360 days after TCRalphabeta/CD19-depleted stem cell transplant. The sequence came from a male patient younger than 18 who had a stem cell transplant for acute myeloid leukemia, so the T cells may come from the graft donor. In DNA form, the CDR3 reads TGTGCCAGCTCATATCTCACGGGACTAGCGTCCGTGCAGTACTTC. Translating it yields CASSYLTGLASVQYF. Together with reference TRBV18 and TRBJ2-7, the CDR3 gives the full variable domain: NAGVMQNPRHLVRRRGQEARLRCSPMKGHSHVYWYRQLPEEGLKFMVYLQKENIIDESGMPKERFSAEFPKEGPSILRIQQVVRGDSAAYFCASSYLTGLASVQYFGPGTRLTVT.